This T cell receptor beta chain was identified during a study of beta chain features in type 1 diabetes. Trimming removed 2 bases from V and 6 bases from J; junction bases left unmatched: 9. The CDR3 covers 16 residues. Germline CDR1 reads MNHEY; CDR2 reads SMNVEV (reference sequence). The isolated RNA, all of it, was reverse transcribed, so expressed TCRB transcripts were what got sequenced. The table came from immunoSEQ multiplex PCR; TCRdb's copy has only in-frame clones and leaves some out. This sample has 350,000 to 450,000 clones, with approximately 15% found just once. Sequenced: naive CD4+ T cells from blood. The chain uses TRBV27 and TRBJ2-1; 8 nucleotides line up with TRBD2. This clonotype was obtained from a young man in good health. This CDR3 reads CASSLRLAGPTNEQFF. In DNA form, the CDR3 reads TGTGCCAGCAGTTTACGTTTAGCGGGGCCAACCAATGAGCAGTTCTTC.